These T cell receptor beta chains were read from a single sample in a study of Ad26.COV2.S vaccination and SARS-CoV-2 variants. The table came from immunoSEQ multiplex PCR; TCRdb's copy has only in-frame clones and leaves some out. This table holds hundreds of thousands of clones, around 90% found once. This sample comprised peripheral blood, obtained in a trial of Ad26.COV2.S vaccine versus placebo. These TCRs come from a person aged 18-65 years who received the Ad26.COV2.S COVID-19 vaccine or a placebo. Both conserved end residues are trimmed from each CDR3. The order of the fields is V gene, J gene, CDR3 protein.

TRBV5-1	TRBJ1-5	ASSLGVGSNQPQH
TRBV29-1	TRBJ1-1	SVEDGDRRRNTEAF
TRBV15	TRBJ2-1	ATSRVEYNEQF
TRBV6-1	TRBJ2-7	ASSEMGLVYEQY
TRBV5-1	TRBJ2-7	ASSLGFYEQY
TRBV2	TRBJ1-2	ASRPEVGSYGYT
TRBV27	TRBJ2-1	ASSLSPGGASYNEQF
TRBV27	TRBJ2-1	ASSHPGDEQF
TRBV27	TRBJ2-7	ASSLHRKGEQY
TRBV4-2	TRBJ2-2	ASSQEVRGNTGELF
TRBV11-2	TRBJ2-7	ASSFGSSYEQY
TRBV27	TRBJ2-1	ATTQYNEQF
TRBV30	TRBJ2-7	ALRRTIPSSYEQY
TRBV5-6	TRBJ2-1	ASSLVAGEQF
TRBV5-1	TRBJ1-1	ASSSEGTEAF
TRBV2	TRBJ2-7	ASKSIGTSGNYEQY
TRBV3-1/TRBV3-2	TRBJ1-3	ASSHLTAENTIY
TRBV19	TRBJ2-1	ASSIVPSANEQF
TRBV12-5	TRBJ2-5	ASGLEKGRGETQY
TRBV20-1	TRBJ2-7	SGSVSYEQY
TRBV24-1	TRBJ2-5	ATSDFLGTQY
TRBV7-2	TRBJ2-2	ASSSSWTGELF
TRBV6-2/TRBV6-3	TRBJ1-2	ASSYPRTGDYGYT
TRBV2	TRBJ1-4	ASSGDRGTNEKLF
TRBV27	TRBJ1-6	ASSLRRDRYNSPLH
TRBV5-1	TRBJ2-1	ASSLVVAGGNEQF
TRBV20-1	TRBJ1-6	SASYRTGYNSPLH
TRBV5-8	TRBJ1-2	ASSPRTGGLGYT